Listed here are 9 T cell receptor beta chains from one sample, sequenced in a study of blood T cell repertoires in COVID-19. The assay was immunoSEQ multiplex PCR, and TCRdb's table has in-frame clones only and misses some. This table holds about 170,000 clones, around 90% found once. The sequencing sample was made of peripheral blood. These receptor sequences come from a man between 18 and 29 years old with COVID-19, enrolled during active disease.

The chain couples TRBV19 to TRBJ1-1; 8 bases fit TRBD1. The V gene end was trimmed by 6 bases and the J gene end by 0 bases; junction bases not matched to a gene: 3. Germline V gives CDR1 LNHDA, CDR2 SQIVND (reference sequence). The CDR3 contains 14 residues. The CDR3 bases are TGTGCCAGTAGGGGGACAGGTTTGAACACTGAAGCTTTCTTT. Encoded protein: CASRGTGLNTEAFF.

This clone was recorded once. The V and J genes are TRBV7-9 and TRBJ2-1; perhaps TRBD1 as D (7 bases). Trimming pared 0 bases from V and 8 bases from J, leaving 11 bases between. Germline V gives CDR1 SEHNR, CDR2 FQNEAQ (reference sequence). The CDR3 runs 14 residues. The CDR3 DNA reads TGTGCCAGCAGCTTAGCAGGGGGCGGGGATGAGCAGTTCTTC. As protein: CASSLAGGGDEQFF.

The chain links TRBV28 to TRBJ2-5, with 7 bases matching TRBD1. Trimming at V came to 10 bases and at J to 3 bases, leaving 5 bases not matched to a gene. This CDR3 is 12 amino acids long. Germline assignment: CDR1 MDHEN and CDR2 SYDVKM. CDR3 sequence reads: CATDRLKETQYF. Here the CDR3 DNA reads TGTGCCACGGACAGGCTTAAAGAGACCCAGTACTTC.

The gene calls are TRBV5-4 and TRBJ2-7; possible D gene TRBD1, 6 bases. Germline V gene data show CDR1 as SGHNT and CDR2 as YYREEE (reference sequence). This CDR3 has 13 amino acids. Trimming stripped 1 base from V and 6 bases from J, with 11 bases between. The CDR3 protein is CASSLWQGFEQYF. The CDR3 region has the DNA TGTGCCAGCAGCTTGTGGCAGGGGTTCGAGCAGTACTTC.

This chain joins TRBV19 and TRBJ1-4, with a possible D match to TRBD1 (6 bases). CDR3 length: 14 residues. Germline values: CDR1 LNHDA, CDR2 SQIVND (reference sequence). Trimming left V 10 bases short and J 4 bases short, with 16 bases between. The CDR3 bases are TGTGCCACCCGCTCGGGGGGCTTTAATGAAAAACTGTTTTTT. This gives the protein CATRSGGFNEKLFF.

A single count supports this clone. The chain has TRBV20-1 and TRBJ2-7; 8 bases match TRBD2. CDR3 length equals 13 residues. Germline lookup yields CDR1 DFQATT and CDR2 SNEGSKA (reference sequence). Losses at the gene ends were 3 bases for V and 7 bases for J; bases not matched to a gene: 8. The CDR3: CSASKREPGEQYF. The CDR3 region has the DNA TGCAGTGCTAGTAAGCGGGAGCCCGGGGAGCAGTACTTC.

This clone showed up just a few times. V usage is TRBV19 and J usage is TRBJ1-5; 9 bases align to TRBD1. V trimming: 6 bases; J trimming: 1 base; junction bases outside the gene matches: 1. Germline V gives CDR1 LNHDA, CDR2 SQIVND (reference sequence). The CDR3 has 14 residues. This CDR3 reads CASRTGGSNQPQHF. CDR3 nucleotide sequence: TGTGCCAGTAGGACAGGGGGGAGCAATCAGCCCCAGCATTTT.

The rearrangement links TRBV27 to TRBJ1-1, with D maybe TRBD1 (6 bases). Looked up from germline, CDR1 is MNHEY and CDR2 is SMNVEV (reference sequence). Trimming left V 2 bases short and J 4 bases short, with 11 bases between. The CDR3 totals 14 residues. This CDR3 reads CASSLTGGGTEAFF. The DNA for the CDR3 is TGTGCCAGCAGTTTAACTGGGGGCGGCACTGAAGCTTTCTTT.

This clone was detected only once. The J gene is TRBJ2-1, the V gene TRBV4-1, with TRBD2 matching 10 bases. Germline loops: CDR1 MGHRA, CDR2 YSYEKL. The CDR3 has 18 residues. The junction had 9 bases not matched to a gene; V was cut back by 0 bases and J by 4 bases. CDR3 protein: CASSQERDLAGAYNEQFF. In DNA, the CDR3 is TGCGCCAGCAGCCAAGAGAGGGACCTAGCGGGGGCTTACAATGAGCAGTTCTTC.